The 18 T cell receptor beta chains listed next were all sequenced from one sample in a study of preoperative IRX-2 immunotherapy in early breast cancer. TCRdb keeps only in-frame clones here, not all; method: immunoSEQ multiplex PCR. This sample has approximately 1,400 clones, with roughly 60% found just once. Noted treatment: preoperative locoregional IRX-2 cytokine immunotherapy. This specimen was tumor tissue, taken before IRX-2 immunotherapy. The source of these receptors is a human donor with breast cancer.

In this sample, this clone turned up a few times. CDR3 sequence reads: CASSRPGGGNYGYTF. The DNA of the CDR3 is TGTGCCAGCAGCCGCCCTGGGGGGGGCAACTATGGCTACACCTTC. The chain couples TRBV28 to TRBJ1-2, with TRBD1 as a possible D gene (6 bases). The CDR3 is 15 residues long. Germline values: CDR1 MDHEN, CDR2 SYDVKM. Trimming left V 6 bases short and J 2 bases short, with 16 bases between.

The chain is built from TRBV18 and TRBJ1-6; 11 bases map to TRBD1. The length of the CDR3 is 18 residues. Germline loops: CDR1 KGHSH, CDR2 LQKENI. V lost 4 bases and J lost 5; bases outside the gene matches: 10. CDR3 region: CASSLRTGGLKNNSPLHF. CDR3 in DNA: TGTGCCAGCTCACTTCGGACAGGGGGCCTCAAAAATAATTCACCCCTCCACTTT.

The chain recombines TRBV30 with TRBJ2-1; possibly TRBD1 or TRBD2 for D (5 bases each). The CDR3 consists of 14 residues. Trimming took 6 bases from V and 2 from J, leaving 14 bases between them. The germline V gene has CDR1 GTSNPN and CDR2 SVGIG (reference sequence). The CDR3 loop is CACTGTSAYNEQFF. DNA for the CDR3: TGTGCCTGTACCGGGACCTCCGCCTACAATGAGCAGTTCTTC.

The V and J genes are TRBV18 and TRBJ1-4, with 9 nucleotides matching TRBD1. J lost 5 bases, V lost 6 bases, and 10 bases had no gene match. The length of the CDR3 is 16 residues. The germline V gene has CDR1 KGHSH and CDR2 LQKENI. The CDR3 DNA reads TGTGCCAGCTCCCCGATCGCCGGGACAGGGAATGAAAAACTGTTTTTT. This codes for CASSPIAGTGNEKLFF.

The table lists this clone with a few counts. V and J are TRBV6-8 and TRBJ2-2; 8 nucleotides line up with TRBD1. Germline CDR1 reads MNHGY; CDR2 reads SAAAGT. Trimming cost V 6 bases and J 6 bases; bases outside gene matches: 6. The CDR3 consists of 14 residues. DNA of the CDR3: TGTGCCAGCAGCCGGACAGGGACGTCCGGGGAGCTGTTTTTT. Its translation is CASSRTGTSGELFF.

CDR3 loop: CAIWGGGNNQPQHF. The CDR3 DNA reads TGTGCCATCTGGGGGGGAGGGAACAATCAGCCCCAGCATTTT. This chain uses TRBV6-8 with TRBJ1-5; D may be TRBD1 (5 bases). The CDR3 consists of 14 residues. Germline-derived CDR1 and CDR2 are MNHGY and SAAAGT. The V gene lost 10 bases and the J gene lost 3 bases, with 16 bases spanning the gap.

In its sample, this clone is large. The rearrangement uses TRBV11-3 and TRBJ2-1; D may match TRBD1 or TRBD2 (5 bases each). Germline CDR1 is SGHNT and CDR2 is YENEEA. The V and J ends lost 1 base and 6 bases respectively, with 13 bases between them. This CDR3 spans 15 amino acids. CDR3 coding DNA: TGTGCCAGCAGCTTAGGGGGGTGGTGGGGCAATGAGCAGTTCTTC. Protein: CASSLGGWWGNEQFF. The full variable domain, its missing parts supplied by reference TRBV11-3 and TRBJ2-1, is EAGVVQSPRYKIIEKKQPVAFWCNPISGHNTLYWYLQNLGQGPELLIRYENEEAVDDSQLPKDRFSAERLKGVDSTLKIQPAELGDSAVYLCASSLGGWWGNEQFFGPGTRLTVL.

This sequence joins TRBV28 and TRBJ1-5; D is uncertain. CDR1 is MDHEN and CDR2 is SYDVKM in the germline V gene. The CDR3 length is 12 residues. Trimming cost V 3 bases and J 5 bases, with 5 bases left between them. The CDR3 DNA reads TGTGCCAGCAGTTTGGGCTATCAGCCCCAGCATTTT. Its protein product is CASSLGYQPQHF.

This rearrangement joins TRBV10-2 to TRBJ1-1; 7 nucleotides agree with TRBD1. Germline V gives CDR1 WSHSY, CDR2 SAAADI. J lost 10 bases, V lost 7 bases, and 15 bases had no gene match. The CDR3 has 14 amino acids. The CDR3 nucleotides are TGCGCCAGCAAGGTCGAGGGGGCCGTAATAGGAGCTTTCTTT. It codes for CASKVEGAVIGAFF.

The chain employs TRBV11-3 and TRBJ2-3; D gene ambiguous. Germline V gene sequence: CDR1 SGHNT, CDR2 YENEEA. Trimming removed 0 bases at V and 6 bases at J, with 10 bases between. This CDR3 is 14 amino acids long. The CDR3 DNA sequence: TGTGCCAGCAGCTTAGATGGGCCCTTGGATACGCAGTATTTT. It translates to CASSLDGPLDTQYF.

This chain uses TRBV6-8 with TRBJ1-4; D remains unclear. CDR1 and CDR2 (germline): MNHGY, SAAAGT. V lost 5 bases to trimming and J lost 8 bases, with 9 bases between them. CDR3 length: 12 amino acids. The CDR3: CASSNRGEKLFF. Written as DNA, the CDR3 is TGTGCCAGCAGTAACCGGGGAGAAAAACTGTTTTTT.

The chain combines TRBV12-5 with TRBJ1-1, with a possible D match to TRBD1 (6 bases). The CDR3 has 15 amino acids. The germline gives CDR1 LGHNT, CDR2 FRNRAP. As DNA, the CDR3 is TGTGCCAGCACAATTGGAGGGGGGGCAGGGACTGAAGCTTTCTTT. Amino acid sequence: CASTIGGGAGTEAFF.

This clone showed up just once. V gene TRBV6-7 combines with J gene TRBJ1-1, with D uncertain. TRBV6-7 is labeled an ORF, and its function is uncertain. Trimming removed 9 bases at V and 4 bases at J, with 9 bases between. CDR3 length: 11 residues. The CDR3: CASGRSTEAFF. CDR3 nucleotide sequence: TGTGCCAGTGGCCGGTCCACTGAAGCTTTCTTT.

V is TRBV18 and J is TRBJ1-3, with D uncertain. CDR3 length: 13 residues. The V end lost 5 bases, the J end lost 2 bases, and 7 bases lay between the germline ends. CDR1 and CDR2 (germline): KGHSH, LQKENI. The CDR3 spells CASSGETGNTIYF. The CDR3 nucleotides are TGTGCCAGCTCAGGGGAAACTGGAAACACCATATATTTT. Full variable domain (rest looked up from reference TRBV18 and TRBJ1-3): NAGVMQNPRHLVRRRGQEARLRCSPMKGHSHVYWYRQLPEEGLKFMVYLQKENIIDESGMPKERFSAEFPKEGPSILRIQQVVRGDSAAYFCASSGETGNTIYFGEGSWLTVV.

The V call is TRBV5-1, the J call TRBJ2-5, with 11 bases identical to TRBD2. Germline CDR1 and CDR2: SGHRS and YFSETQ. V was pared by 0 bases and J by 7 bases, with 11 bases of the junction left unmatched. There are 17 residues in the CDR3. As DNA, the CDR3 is TGCGCCAGCAGCTTGGAGGGGTTAGCGGGGGGGCCCGTGACCCAGTACTTC. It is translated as CASSLEGLAGGPVTQYF. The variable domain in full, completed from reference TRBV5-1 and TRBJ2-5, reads KAGVTQTPRYLIKTRGQQVTLSCSPISGHRSVSWYQQTPGQGLQFLFEYFSETQRNKGNFPGRFSGRQFSNSRSEMNVSTLELGDSALYLCASSLEGLAGGPVTQYFGPGTRLLVL.

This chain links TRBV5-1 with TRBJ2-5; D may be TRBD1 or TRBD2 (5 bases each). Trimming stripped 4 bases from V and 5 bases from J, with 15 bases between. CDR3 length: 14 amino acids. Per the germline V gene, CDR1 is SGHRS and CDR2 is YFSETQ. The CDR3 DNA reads TGCGCCAGCAGCGAGGGACGGGGTGGGGAGACCCAGTACTTC. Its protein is CASSEGRGGETQYF.

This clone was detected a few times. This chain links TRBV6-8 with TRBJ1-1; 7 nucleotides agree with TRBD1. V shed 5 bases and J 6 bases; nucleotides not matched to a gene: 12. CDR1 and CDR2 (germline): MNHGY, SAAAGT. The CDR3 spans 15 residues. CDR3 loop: CASSGQEEGASEAFF. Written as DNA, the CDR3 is TGTGCCAGCAGTGGGCAAGAGGAGGGGGCCTCTGAAGCTTTCTTT.

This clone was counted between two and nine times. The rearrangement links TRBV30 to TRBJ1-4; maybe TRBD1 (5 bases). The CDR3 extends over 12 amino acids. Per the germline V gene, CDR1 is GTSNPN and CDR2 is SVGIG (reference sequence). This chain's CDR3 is CALSKRGDRLFF. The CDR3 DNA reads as TGTGCACTCTCCAAAAGGGGAGACAGACTGTTTTTT.